These 26 T cell receptor beta chains originate from one sample sequenced in a study of T cell responses to AZD1222 COVID-19 vaccine. Produced via immunoSEQ multiplex PCR; TCRdb's table is partial and in-frame only. The table records about 120,000 clones, 70% to 90% of them present only once. The sample here was peripheral blood, taken on day 0 of AZD1222 vaccination. The receptors were sampled from an adult in good health.

This chain joins TRBV7-8 and TRBJ2-7, with D possibly TRBD1 on 6 matching bases. Germline CDR1 and CDR2: SGHVS and FQNEAQ. This CDR3 is built from 16 residues. V lost 0 bases and J lost 1, with 13 bases in between. The CDR3 DNA follows: TGTGCCAGCAGCTTAGCGGGGGCAGTTCCATCCTACGAGCAGTACTTC. It specifies CASSLAGAVPSYEQYF.

The chain recombines TRBV5-1 with TRBJ2-3; D is perhaps TRBD1 (6 bases). Trimming took off 0 bases at V and 6 bases at J, with 11 bases between the two ends. Germline V gene sequence: CDR1 SGHRS, CDR2 YFSETQ. CDR3 length equals 14 residues. As DNA, the CDR3 is TGCGCCAGCAGCTTGGACAGGGAGTGGGATACGCAGTATTTT. Residues: CASSLDREWDTQYF.

This chain links TRBV5-1 with TRBJ1-6, with a weak D call TRBD1 (5 bases). Trimming shortened V by 1 base and J by 7 bases, and 18 bases separated the two germline ends. The V gene's germline CDR1 is SGHRS and CDR2 YFSETQ. The CDR3 contains 17 residues. CDR3 amino acids: CASSLYGGIARNSPLHF. CDR3 sequence (DNA): TGCGCCAGCAGCTTGTATGGGGGTATAGCTCGAAATTCACCCCTCCACTTT.

The chain recombines TRBV7-3 with TRBJ2-2, with D uncertain. V lost 3 bases and J lost 0, with 14 bases in between. CDR1 is SGHTA and CDR2 is FQGTGA in the germline V gene. The CDR3 totals 17 residues. The chain's CDR3 is CASSFSLDRSNTGELFF. In DNA form, the CDR3 reads TGTGCCAGCAGCTTTAGTTTGGACCGCTCGAACACCGGGGAGCTGTTTTTT.

This clone was seen more than once but under ten times. The V gene is TRBV15, the J gene TRBJ1-2; 9 bases match TRBD1. Germline V gene lookup returns CDR1 LNHNV and CDR2 YYDKDF (reference sequence). J was trimmed by 1 base and V by 6 bases; bases with no gene match: 3. This CDR3 has 14 residues. The CDR3 spells CATRQDRGNYGYTF. CDR3 nucleotide sequence: TGTGCCACCAGACAGGACAGGGGTAACTATGGCTACACCTTC.

The gene calls are TRBV12-1 and TRBJ2-1; TRBD1, the D gene given by the table, was not confirmed from the DNA. TRBV12-1 constitutes a pseudogene. The CDR3 is 16 residues long. The CDR3 nucleotides read TGTGCCAGCAGCTTTGGTCAGACAGTGCCCTACAATGAGCAGTTCTTC. It codes for CASSFGQTVPYNEQFF.

CDR3 in DNA: TGTGCCAGTAGTATCCCCTCGACACCTACCTACGAGCAGTACTTC. It specifies CASSIPSTPTYEQYF. J is TRBJ2-7 and V is TRBV19; D uncertain. The CDR3 loop spans 15 amino acids. V lost 3 bases to trimming and J lost 2 bases, with 14 bases between them. Germline V gene sequence: CDR1 LNHDA, CDR2 SQIVND (reference sequence). Together with reference TRBV19 and TRBJ2-7, the CDR3 gives the full variable domain: DGGITQSPKYLFRKEGQNVTLSCEQNLNHDAMYWYRQDPGQGLRLIYYSQIVNDFQKGDIAEGYSVSREKKESFPLTVTSAQKNPTAFYLCASSIPSTPTYEQYFGPGTRLTVT.

The chain employs TRBV7-2 and TRBJ2-7; 8 nucleotides match TRBD1. The trim removed 7 bases at V and 1 base at J, leaving 9 bases unmatched. This CDR3 is 15 amino acids long. Per germline, CDR1 SGHTA and CDR2 FQGNSA. In DNA, the CDR3 is TGTGCCAGCAACCCCCGCGGGGACAGGTCCTACGAGCAGTACTTC. It specifies CASNPRGDRSYEQYF. The entire variable domain, with the rest obtained from reference TRBV7-2 and TRBJ2-7, is as follows: GAGVSQSPSNKVTEKGKDVELRCDPISGHTALYWYRQSLGQGLEFLIYFQGNSAPDKSGLPSDRFSAERTGGSVSTLTIQRTQQEDSAVYLCASNPRGDRSYEQYFGPGTRLTVT.

This clone is labeled as medium-sized. The chain combines TRBV3-1 (or the pseudogene TRBV3-2) with TRBJ2-1, with 8 positions matching TRBD2. This CDR3 has 16 residues. Germline trimming cut 0 bases from V and 7 bases from J; bases unmatched to any gene: 8. CDR1 and CDR2 from the germline V gene are LGHDT and YNNKEL (reference sequence). The CDR3 DNA sequence: TGTGCCAGCAGCCAAGATCCCCCGGGGGGGGCGAATGAGCAGTTCTTC. Translated, it gives CASSQDPPGGANEQFF.

This clone was counted a single time. This chain links TRBV21-1 with TRBJ1-1. TRBV21-1 corresponds to a pseudogene. The CDR3 is 14 residues long. The CDR3 bases are TGTGCCAGCAGCAAAGCGACGGAGAACACTGAAGCTTTCTTT. This translates into CASSKATENTEAFF.

As regards this clone: A read error may account for a junction end that differs from germline. The chain links TRBV4-1 to TRBJ1-6; 8 bases match TRBD1. This CDR3 spans 15 amino acids. CDR1 MGHRA and CDR2 YSYEKL come from the germline V gene. CDR3 amino acids: CARPDRASNNSPLHF. DNA for the CDR3: TGCGCCAGACCGGACAGGGCCTCCAATAATTCACCCCTCCACTTT.

This clone was recorded once. The chain links TRBV7-7 to TRBJ2-5; no clear D. Trimming pared 5 bases from V and 4 bases from J, leaving 17 bases between. From germline, CDR1 is SSHAT and CDR2 FNYEAQ (reference sequence). The CDR3 has 15 amino acids. The CDR3 bases are TGTGCCAGCAGCGTAAGTCCGCGACAAGGAGAGACCCAGTACTTC. Translating it yields CASSVSPRQGETQYF.

The rearrangement links TRBV20-1 to TRBJ2-3; D gene unclear. Germline V lookup: CDR1 DFQATT, CDR2 SNEGSKA (reference sequence). This CDR3 has 10 amino acids. With 6 bases removed from V and 8 bases from J, the gap between germline ends came to 9 bases. The CDR3 nucleotides read TGCAGTGCCGACCACAGTACGCAGTATTTT. Protein product: CSADHSTQYF.

The gene calls are TRBV5-4 and TRBJ2-3, with 11 bases aligning to TRBD1. In germline, CDR1 is SGHNT, CDR2 YYREEE (reference sequence). The CDR3 is made up of 15 amino acids. V gave up 4 bases and J gave up 5 bases; unmatched junction bases: 6. The CDR3, as DNA: TGTGCCAGCAGCCCCCGGACAGGGGGCAGAGATACGCAGTATTTT. As protein: CASSPRTGGRDTQYF.

This clone was recorded once. J is TRBJ2-1 and V is TRBV7-2; 9 bases agree with TRBD2. V was pared by 5 bases and J by 0 bases, with 14 bases of the junction left unmatched. CDR1 SGHTA and CDR2 FQGNSA come from the germline V gene. This CDR3 is 19 amino acids long. CDR3 residues: CASSRRVSGGLSSYNEQFF. CDR3 in DNA: TGTGCCAGCAGCCGGAGGGTTAGCGGGGGCCTGAGCTCCTACAATGAGCAGTTCTTC. Drawing the rest from reference TRBV7-2 and TRBJ2-1, the complete variable domain is GAGVSQSPSNKVTEKGKDVELRCDPISGHTALYWYRQSLGQGLEFLIYFQGNSAPDKSGLPSDRFSAERTGGSVSTLTIQRTQQEDSAVYLCASSRRVSGGLSSYNEQFFGPGTRLTVL.

This sequence joins TRBV6-4 and TRBJ2-3; D is possibly TRBD2 (5 bases). Germline V CDR1 and CDR2: MRHNA, SNTAGT. This CDR3 is 15 amino acids long. V dropped 3 bases and J dropped 1 base, with 11 bases sitting between them. In DNA form, the CDR3 reads TGTGCCAGCAGTGAGGGTAGCGTGGGCACAGATACGCAGTATTTT. Its protein product is CASSEGSVGTDTQYF.

V gene TRBV14 combines with J gene TRBJ1-1; 7 positions match TRBD1. Germline assignment: CDR1 SGHDN and CDR2 FVKESK. Trimming took 3 bases from V and 3 from J; bases not matched to a gene: 4. The CDR3 spans 14 residues. As DNA, the CDR3 is TGTGCCAGCAGCCAGGGCAGGGGGTACACTGAAGCTTTCTTT. This codes for CASSQGRGYTEAFF. The variable domain in full, completed from reference TRBV14 and TRBJ1-1, reads EAGVTQFPSHSVIEKGQTVTLRCDPISGHDNLYWYRRVMGKEIKFLLHFVKESKQDESGMPNNRFLAERTGGTYSTLKVQPAELEDSGVYFCASSQGRGYTEAFFGQGTRLTVV.

The rearrangement links TRBV19 to TRBJ1-1, with TRBD1 matching over 8 bases. The CDR3 totals 15 residues. Looked up from germline, CDR1 is LNHDA and CDR2 is SQIVND (reference sequence). The V gene end was trimmed by 6 bases and the J gene end by 0 bases; junction bases not matched to a gene: 6. The CDR3 nucleotides are TGTGCCAGTAGACAGGGGGGAGGAATGAACACTGAAGCTTTCTTT. Translating it yields CASRQGGGMNTEAFF.

The V and J genes are TRBV18 and TRBJ2-7, with TRBD2 matching 7 bases. The CDR3 extends over 16 amino acids. Germline V CDR1 and CDR2: KGHSH, LQKENI. With V trimmed by 4 bases and J by 0 bases, 9 bases remained unmatched. The CDR3 sequence is CASSRPAGSSSYEQYF. For the CDR3, the DNA is TGTGCCAGCTCACGCCCAGCGGGGTCAAGCTCCTACGAGCAGTACTTC. Complete variable domain (other parts from reference TRBV18 and TRBJ2-7): NAGVMQNPRHLVRRRGQEARLRCSPMKGHSHVYWYRQLPEEGLKFMVYLQKENIIDESGMPKERFSAEFPKEGPSILRIQQVVRGDSAAYFCASSRPAGSSSYEQYFGPGTRLTVT.

The genes are TRBV7-2 and TRBJ2-1, with D perhaps TRBD1 (5 bases). The CDR3 contains 12 residues. Trimming pared 5 bases from V and 8 bases from J, leaving 10 bases between. Per the germline V gene, CDR1 is SGHTA and CDR2 is FQGNSA. Written as DNA, the CDR3 is TGTGCCAGCAGCGGCAGGGCGGATGAGCAGTTCTTC. Its translation: CASSGRADEQFF.

The chain joins TRBV7-3 to TRBJ2-3, with D possibly matching TRBD1 (6 bases). This CDR3 has 16 amino acids. Trimming shortened V by 2 bases and J by 4 bases, and 16 bases separated the two germline ends. Germline V gene lookup returns CDR1 SGHTA and CDR2 FQGTGA. This chain's CDR3 is CASSLRGRGEADTQYF. Here the CDR3 DNA reads TGTGCCAGCAGCTTACGTGGCAGGGGTGAGGCAGATACGCAGTATTTT.

The rearrangement links TRBV5-6 to TRBJ1-2; possibly TRBD1 for D (6 bases). The CDR3 length is 15 residues. V was pared by 3 bases and J by 7 bases, with 19 bases between. Germline CDR1 is SGHDT and CDR2 is YYEEEE. DNA of the CDR3: TGTGCCAGCAGCTCGCGACCCGGGACATTGCGTGGCTACACCTTC. Translation gives CASSSRPGTLRGYTF.

The rearrangement joins TRBV28 to TRBJ2-7, with D unresolved. The CDR3 is 13 amino acids. Germline CDR1 MDHEN, CDR2 SYDVKM. V dropped 7 bases and J dropped 3 bases, with 13 bases sitting between them. The CDR3 is CASIQRLGYEQYF. The CDR3 nucleotides read TGTGCCAGCATCCAACGACTGGGCTACGAGCAGTACTTC.

This chain uses TRBV18 with TRBJ2-7; D unresolved. Germline V lookup: CDR1 KGHSH, CDR2 LQKENI. V was trimmed by 5 bases and J by 3 bases, leaving 8 bases between them. This CDR3 has 12 amino acids. The CDR3 loop reads CASSVGIYEQYF. The CDR3 bases are TGTGCCAGCTCAGTGGGGATCTACGAGCAGTACTTC.

The V and J genes are TRBV19 and TRBJ1-2; 8 bases match TRBD1. CDR3 length: 12 residues. V shed 5 bases and J 8 bases; nucleotides not matched to a gene: 4. Germline V gives CDR1 LNHDA, CDR2 SQIVND (reference sequence). CDR3 DNA: TGTGCCAGTAGTGTAGGACAGGGCGGCTACACCTTC. Translated: CASSVGQGGYTF.

The J gene is TRBJ1-2, the V gene TRBV24-1, with unresolved D. Germline CDR1 reads KGHDR; CDR2 reads SFDVKD. This CDR3 contains 14 residues. Trimming removed 3 bases from V and 8 bases from J, with 15 bases in between. CDR3 nucleotides: TGTGCCACCAGTGATCAAACAGCCTCCTGGGGCTACACCTTC. Translation: CATSDQTASWGYTF.